The entry that follows covers one TCR beta chain sequence. What it recognizes is unknown. Running of the assay took place at deep level. The repertoire was sequenced with immunoSEQ multiplex PCR; TCRdb's copy has only in-frame clones and lacks some. The table includes about a million clones, approximately 76% detected once. Germline V gene sequence: CDR1 SGHAT, CDR2 FQNNGV. CDR3 length equals 15 residues. The germline V and J ends were trimmed by 0 bases and 4 bases, with 13 bases remaining between them. This specimen comes from a study of shared clonotypes between healthy human individuals. Study-level points and caveats: Tissue TCR repertoires likely differ from these blood-only repertoires. The generation probabilities recorded for non-shared clonotypes fell below those of clonotypes shared by all four donors. The diversity represented, both genetic and in exposure history, was limited by few donors.

The receptor's source is a young man in good health. Sequenced sample: memory CD4+ T cells sorted from blood. The subset denotes: CD45RA-negative fraction. The chain joins TRBV11-2 to TRBJ2-7; D is ambiguous. The CDR3 coding sequence is TGTGCCAGCAGCTTAGATAACCGGGCCCCATACGAGCAGTACTTC. Amino acids: CASSLDNRAPYEQYF. The full variable domain, rest sourced from reference TRBV11-2 and TRBJ2-7, is EAGVAQSPRYKIIEKRQSVAFWCNPISGHATLYWYQQILGQGPKLLIQFQNNGVVDDSQLPKDRFSAERLKGVDSTLKIQPAKLEDSAVYLCASSLDNRAPYEQYFGPGTRLTVT.